The present T cell receptor (beta chain) was sequenced within a study of blood T cells in healthy people across ages. With a J-beta primer mix and a sample-barcoded 5' primer, a second PCR ran roughly 6 to 12 cycles. A single record per CDR3 protein comes from TCRdb applying MiXCR to the 5' RACE reads. The repertoire includes 1,800,000 or so distinct CDR3 sequences, 35% to 50% of them detected once, and 20% to 25% sits in the top ten. The source material was blood. This sequence was found in a human donor in good health.

The DNA of the CDR3 is TGTGCCAGCAGTTTCCTTCTTCGCGTTGGGGATGAGCAGTTCTTC. Its protein is CASSFLLRVGDEQFF. The chain has TRBV12-3 or TRBV12-4 and TRBJ2-1; the D is unclear. The CDR3 runs 15 residues. V shed 3 bases and J shed 8 bases, with 17 bases lying between them.